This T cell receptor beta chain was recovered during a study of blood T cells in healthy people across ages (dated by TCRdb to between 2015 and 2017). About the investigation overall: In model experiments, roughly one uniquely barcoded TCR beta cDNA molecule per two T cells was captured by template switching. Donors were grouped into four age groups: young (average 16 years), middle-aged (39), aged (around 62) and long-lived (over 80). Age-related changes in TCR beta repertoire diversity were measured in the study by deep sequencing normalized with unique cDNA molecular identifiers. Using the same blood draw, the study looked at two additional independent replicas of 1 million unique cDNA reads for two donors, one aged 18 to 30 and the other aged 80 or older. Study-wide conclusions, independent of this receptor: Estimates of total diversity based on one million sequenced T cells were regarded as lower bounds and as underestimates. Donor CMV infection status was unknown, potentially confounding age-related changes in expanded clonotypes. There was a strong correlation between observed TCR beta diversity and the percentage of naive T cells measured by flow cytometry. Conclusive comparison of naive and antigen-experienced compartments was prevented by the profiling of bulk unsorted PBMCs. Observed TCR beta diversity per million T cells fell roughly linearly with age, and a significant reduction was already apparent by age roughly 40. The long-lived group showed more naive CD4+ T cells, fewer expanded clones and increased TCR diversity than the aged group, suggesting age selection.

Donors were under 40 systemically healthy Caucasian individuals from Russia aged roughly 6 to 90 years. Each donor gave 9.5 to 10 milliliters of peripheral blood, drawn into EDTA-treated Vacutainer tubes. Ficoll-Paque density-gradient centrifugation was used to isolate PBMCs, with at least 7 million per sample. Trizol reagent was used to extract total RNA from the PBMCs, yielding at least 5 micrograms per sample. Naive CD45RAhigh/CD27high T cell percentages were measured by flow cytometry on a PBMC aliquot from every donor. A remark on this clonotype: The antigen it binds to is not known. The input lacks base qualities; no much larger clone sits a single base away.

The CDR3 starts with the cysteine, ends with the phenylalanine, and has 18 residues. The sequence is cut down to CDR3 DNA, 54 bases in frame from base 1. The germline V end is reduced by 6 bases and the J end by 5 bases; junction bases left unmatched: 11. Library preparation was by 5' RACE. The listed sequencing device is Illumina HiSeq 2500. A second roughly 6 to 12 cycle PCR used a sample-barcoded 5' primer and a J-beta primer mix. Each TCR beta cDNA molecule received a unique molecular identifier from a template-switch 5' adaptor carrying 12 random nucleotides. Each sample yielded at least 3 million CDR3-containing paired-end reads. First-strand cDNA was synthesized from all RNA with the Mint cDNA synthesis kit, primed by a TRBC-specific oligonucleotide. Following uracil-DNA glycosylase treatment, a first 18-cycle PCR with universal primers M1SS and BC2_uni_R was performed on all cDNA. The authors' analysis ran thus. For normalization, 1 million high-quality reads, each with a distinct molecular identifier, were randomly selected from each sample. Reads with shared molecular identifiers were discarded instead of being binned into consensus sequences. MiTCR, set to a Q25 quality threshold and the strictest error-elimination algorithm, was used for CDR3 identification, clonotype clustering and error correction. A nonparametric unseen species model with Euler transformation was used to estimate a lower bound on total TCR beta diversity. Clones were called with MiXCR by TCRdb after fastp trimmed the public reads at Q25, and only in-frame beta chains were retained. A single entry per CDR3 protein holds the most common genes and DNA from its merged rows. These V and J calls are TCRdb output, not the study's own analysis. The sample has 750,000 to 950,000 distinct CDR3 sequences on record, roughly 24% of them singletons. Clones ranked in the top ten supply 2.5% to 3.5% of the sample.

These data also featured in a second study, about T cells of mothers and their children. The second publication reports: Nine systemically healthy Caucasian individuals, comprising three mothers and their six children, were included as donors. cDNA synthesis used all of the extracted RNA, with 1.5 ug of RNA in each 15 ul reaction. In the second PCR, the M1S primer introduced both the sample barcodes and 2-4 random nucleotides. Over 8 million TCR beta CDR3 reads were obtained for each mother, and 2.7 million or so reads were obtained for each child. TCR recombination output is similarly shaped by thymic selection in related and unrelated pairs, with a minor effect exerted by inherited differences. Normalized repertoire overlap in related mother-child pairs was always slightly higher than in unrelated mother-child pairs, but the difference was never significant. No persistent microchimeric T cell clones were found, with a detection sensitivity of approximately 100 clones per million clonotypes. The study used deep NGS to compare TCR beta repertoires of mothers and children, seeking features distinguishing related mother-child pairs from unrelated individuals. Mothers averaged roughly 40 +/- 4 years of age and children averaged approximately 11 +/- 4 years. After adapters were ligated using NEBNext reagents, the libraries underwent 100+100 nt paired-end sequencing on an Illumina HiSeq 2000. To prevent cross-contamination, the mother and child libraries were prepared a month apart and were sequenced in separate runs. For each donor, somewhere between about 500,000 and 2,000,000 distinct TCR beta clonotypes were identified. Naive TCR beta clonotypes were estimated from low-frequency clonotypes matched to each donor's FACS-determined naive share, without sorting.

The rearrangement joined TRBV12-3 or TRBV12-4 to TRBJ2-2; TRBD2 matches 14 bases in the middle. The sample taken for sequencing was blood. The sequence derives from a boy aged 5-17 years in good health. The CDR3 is CASRPQTSGGAGTGELFF. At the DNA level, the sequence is TGTGCCAGCAGACCTCAGACTAGCGGGGGGGCCGGGACCGGGGAGCTGTTTTTT.